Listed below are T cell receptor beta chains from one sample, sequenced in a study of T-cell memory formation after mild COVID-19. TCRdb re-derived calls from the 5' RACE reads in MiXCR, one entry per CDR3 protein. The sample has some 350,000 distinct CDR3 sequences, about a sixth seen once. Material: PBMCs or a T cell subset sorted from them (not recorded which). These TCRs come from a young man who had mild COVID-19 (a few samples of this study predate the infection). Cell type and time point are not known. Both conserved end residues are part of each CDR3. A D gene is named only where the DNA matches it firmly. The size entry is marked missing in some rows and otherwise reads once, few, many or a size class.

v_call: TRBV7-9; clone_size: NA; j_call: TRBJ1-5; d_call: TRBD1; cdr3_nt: TGTGCCAGCAGCAACCCGGTAGGGGACAGTTTAGATAGCAATCAGCCCCAGCATTTT; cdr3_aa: CASSNPVGDSLDSNQPQHF
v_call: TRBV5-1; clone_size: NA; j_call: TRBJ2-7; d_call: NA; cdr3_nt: TGCGCCAGCGCCTTTACCCCAGAGGACGAGCAGTACTTC; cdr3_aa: CASAFTPEDEQYF
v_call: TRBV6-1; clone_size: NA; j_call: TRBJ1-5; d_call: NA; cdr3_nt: TGTGCCAGCAGTCCCTCAGCGGGATCGAAGCCCCAGCATTTT; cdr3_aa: CASSPSAGSKPQHF
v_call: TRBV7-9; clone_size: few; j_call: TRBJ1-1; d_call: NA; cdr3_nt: TGTGCCAGCAGTAATAGGGTTGTGCAGAACACTGAAGCTTTCTTT; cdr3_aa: CASSNRVVQNTEAFF
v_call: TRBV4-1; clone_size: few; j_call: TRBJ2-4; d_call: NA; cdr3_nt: TGCGCCAGCAGCCGACCAGGAGTAGCCAAAAACATTCAGTACTTC; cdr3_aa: CASSRPGVAKNIQYF
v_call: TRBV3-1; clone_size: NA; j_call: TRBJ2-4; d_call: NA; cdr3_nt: TGTGCCAGCAGCCACTCCGCCCTCAGGGGAAACATTCAGTACTTC; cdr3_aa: CASSHSALRGNIQYF
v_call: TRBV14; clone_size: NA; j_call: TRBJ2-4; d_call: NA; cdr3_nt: TGTGCCAGCAGCCAAGGTGCCCGAAGGGGGATGGCCAAAAACATTCAGTACTTC; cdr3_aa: CASSQGARRGMAKNIQYF
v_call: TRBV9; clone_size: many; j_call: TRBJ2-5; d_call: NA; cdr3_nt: TGTGCCAGCAGCGTAGGGGTACAGAAGACCCAGTACTTC; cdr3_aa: CASSVGVQKTQYF
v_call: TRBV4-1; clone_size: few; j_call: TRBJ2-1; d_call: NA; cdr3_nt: TGCGCCAGCAGCGACCGGGGACGGTACAATGAGCAGTTCTTC; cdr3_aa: CASSDRGRYNEQFF
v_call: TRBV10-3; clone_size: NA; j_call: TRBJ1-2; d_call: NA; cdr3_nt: TGTGCCATCAGTGATAAAAGGGCGTATGGCTACACCTTC; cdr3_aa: CAISDKRAYGYTF
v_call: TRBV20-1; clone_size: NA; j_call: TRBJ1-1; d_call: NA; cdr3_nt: TGCAGTGCTCAGAGTGTGGAAGGCAGGGTTCCGGCTTTCTTT; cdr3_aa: CSAQSVEGRVPAFF
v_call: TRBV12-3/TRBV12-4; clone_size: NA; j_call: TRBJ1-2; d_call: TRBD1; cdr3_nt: TGTGCCAGCACGATCAGGGGGTTAGGCTACACCTTC; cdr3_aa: CASTIRGLGYTF
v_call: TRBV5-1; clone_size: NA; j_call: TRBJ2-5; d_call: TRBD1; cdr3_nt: TGCGCCAGCAGCGGCCCGGGACAGGGTCGACAAGAGACCCAGTACTTC; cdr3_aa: CASSGPGQGRQETQYF
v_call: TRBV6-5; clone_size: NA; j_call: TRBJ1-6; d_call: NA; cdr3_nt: TGTGCCAGCAGTTCCGGGACATCCCTGTTTTTTCCCCTCCACTTT; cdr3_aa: CASSSGTSLFFPLHF
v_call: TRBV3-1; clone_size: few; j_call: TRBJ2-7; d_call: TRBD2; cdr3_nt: TGTGCCAGCAGCCAAGGAGTAGCTAGCGGCGACGAGCAGTACTTC; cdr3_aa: CASSQGVASGDEQYF
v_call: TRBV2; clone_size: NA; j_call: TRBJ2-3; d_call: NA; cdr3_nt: TGTGCCAGCAGCTTACGACCACCAGATACGCAGTATTTT; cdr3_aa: CASSLRPPDTQYF
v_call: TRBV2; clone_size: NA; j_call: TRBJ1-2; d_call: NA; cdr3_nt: TGTGCCAGCAGTGTGGGCGGCAACTATGGCTACACCTTC; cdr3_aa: CASSVGGNYGYTF
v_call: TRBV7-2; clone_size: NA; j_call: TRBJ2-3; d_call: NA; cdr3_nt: TGTGCCACCCCCTGTGGAACTAGATCCACAGATACGCAGTATTTT; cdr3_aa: CATPCGTRSTDTQYF
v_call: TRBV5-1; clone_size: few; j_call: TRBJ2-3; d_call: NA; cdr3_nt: TGCGCCAGCAGCGTCCAGGGGCCTCGCACAGATACGCAGTATTTT; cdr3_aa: CASSVQGPRTDTQYF